Here is one TCR beta chain with its context. The antigen is not known. Germline V gives CDR1 SGHRS, CDR2 YFSETQ. This CDR3 region has 15 residues. V lost 4 bases and J lost 3, with 16 bases in between. The method was immunoSEQ multiplex PCR; TCRdb's version includes in-frame clones alone and lacks a portion of them. The profile covers roughly 56,000 clones, with 65% to 90% appearing a single time and over 0.7% taken by the ten largest. This record comes from a study of OX40 agonist ivuxolimab in advanced cancers. At the level of the study: Patients took ivuxolimab, an agonistic anti-OX40 (CD134) antibody. Averaging 60 years in age, with a range of roughly 23 to 85, the cohort was around 83% male. Study findings and constraints: At 0.1-3.0 mg/kg, partial responders had clonal expansion among the lowest observed. At 0.1 to 3.0 mg/kg, clonal expansion of CD4+ and CD8+ blood T cells had occurred by week 6.

Sequencing used CD4+ or CD8+ T cells sorted from blood, obtained in a trial of the OX40 agonist ivuxolimab. The clonotype was recovered from an adult with an advanced solid tumor such as melanoma, head and neck, liver or kidney cancer. The chain has TRBV5-1 and TRBJ1-1, with no clear D. The CDR3 protein is CASSHSGSLDTEAFF. CDR3 coding DNA: TGCGCCAGCAGCCATTCAGGTAGTTTGGACACTGAAGCTTTCTTT.